This T cell receptor (beta chain) stems from a study of blood T cell repertoires in COVID-19. Study summary: Collection of acute and convalescent COVID-19 samples took place in the United States, Italy and Spain. The analysed material was cDNA or gDNA that came from T cells, B-cell-depleted T cells, or PBMCs.

Assay: immunoSEQ multiplex PCR; the TCRdb copy retains only in-frame clones and omits some. The data show 200,000 or so clones, with 75% to 90% seen just once and around 3.5% held by the top ten. Trimming cost V 4 bases and J 12 bases, with 14 bases left between them. This CDR3 region has 13 residues. The germline V gene encodes CDR1 SGHRS and CDR2 YFSETQ. Participants, roughly 18 to 90 years old, spanned about 26 US areas. Donors were grouped by their self-reported clinical history. Sample: PBMCs or T cells enriched from blood (not recorded which). The chain carries TRBV5-1 and TRBJ1-6; D is undetermined. The sequence derives from a woman in her thirties or forties with acute COVID-19. CDR3: CASSRDGEQPLHF. In DNA form, the CDR3 reads TGCGCCAGCAGCCGAGACGGGGAGCAACCCCTCCACTTT.